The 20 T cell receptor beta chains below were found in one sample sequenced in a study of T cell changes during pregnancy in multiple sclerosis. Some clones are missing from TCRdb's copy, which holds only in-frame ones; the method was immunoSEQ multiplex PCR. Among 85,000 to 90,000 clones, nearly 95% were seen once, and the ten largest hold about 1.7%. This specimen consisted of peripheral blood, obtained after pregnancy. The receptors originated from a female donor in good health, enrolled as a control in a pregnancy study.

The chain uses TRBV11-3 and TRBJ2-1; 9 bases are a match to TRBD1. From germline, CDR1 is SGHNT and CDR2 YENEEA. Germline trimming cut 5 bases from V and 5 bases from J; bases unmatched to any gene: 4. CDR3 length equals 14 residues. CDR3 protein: CASSPWDRDNEQFF. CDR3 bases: TGTGCCAGCAGCCCATGGGACAGGGACAATGAGCAGTTCTTC.

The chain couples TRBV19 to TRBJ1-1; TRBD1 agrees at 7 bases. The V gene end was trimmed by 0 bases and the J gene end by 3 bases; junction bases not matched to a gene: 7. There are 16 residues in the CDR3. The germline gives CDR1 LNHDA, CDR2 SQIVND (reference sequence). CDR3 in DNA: TGTGCCAGTAGTATAGACCCTAACAGGGGCTACACTGAAGCTTTCTTT. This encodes CASSIDPNRGYTEAFF.

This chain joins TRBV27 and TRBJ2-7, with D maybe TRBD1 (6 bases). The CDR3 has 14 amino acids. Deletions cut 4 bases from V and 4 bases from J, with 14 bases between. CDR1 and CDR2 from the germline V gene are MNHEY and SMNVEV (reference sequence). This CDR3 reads CASSYQHQGYEQYF. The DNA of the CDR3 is TGTGCCAGCAGTTACCAGCACCAGGGGTACGAGCAGTACTTC.

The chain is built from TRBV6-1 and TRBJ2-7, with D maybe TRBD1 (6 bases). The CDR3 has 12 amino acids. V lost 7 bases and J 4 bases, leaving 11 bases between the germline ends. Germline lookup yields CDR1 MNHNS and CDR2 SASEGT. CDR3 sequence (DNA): TGTGCCAGCAACAACAGGGTGTACGAGCAGTACTTC. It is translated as CASNNRVYEQYF.

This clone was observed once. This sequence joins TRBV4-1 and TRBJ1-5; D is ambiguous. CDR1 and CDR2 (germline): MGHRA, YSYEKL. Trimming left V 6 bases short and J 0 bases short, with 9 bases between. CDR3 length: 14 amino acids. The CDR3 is CASRRAGSNQPQHF. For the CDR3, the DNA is TGCGCCAGCAGGCGGGCCGGTAGCAATCAGCCCCAGCATTTT.

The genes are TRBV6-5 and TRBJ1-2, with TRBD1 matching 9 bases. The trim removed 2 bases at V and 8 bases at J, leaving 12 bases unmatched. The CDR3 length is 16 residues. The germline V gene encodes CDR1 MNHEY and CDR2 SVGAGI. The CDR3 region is CASSYQTTGGSRGYTF. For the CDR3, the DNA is TGTGCCAGCAGTTACCAGACCACAGGGGGCTCGCGAGGCTACACCTTC.

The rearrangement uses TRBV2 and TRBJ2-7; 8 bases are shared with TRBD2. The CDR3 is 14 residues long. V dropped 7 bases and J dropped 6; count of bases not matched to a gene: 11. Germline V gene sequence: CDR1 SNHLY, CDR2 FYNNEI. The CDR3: CASTSFASGREQYF. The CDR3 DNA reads TGTGCCAGCACATCGTTTGCTAGCGGGCGCGAGCAGTACTTC.

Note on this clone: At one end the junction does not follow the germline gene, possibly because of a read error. CDR3 DNA sequence: TGTGCCAGCAGTTATCCCGACAGGAGACCTATCTTC. It encodes CASSYPDRRPIF. This chain joins TRBV6-5 and TRBJ2-1, with a possible D match to TRBD1 (6 bases). The V gene's germline CDR1 is MNHEY and CDR2 SVGAGI. The CDR3 extends over 12 amino acids.

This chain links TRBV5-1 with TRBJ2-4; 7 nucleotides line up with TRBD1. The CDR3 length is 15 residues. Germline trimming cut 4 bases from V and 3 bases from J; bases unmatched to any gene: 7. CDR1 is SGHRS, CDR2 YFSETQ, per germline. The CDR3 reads CASSLLTGVKNIQYF. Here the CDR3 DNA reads TGCGCCAGCAGCCTATTAACAGGGGTCAAAAACATTCAGTACTTC.

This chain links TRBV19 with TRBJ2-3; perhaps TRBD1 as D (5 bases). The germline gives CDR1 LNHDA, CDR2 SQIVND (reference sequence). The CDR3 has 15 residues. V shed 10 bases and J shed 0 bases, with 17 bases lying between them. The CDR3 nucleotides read TGTGCCACCCAGAGTCCCTACAGGAGCACAGATACGCAGTATTTT. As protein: CATQSPYRSTDTQYF.

The CDR3: CASSLRREVSEQYF. CDR3 bases: TGTGCCAGCAGTTTAAGGCGGGAGGTGAGCGAGCAGTACTTC. The chain joins TRBV27 to TRBJ2-7; 8 positions match TRBD2. This CDR3 comprises 14 residues. V shed 2 bases and J 6 bases; nucleotides not matched to a gene: 6. Germline V gives CDR1 MNHEY, CDR2 SMNVEV (reference sequence).

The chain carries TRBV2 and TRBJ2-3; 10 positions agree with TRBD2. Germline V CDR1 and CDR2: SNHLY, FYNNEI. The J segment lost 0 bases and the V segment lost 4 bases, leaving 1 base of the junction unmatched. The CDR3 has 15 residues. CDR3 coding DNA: TGTGCCAGCAGTGCGACTAGCGGGAGCACAGATACGCAGTATTTT. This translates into CASSATSGSTDTQYF.

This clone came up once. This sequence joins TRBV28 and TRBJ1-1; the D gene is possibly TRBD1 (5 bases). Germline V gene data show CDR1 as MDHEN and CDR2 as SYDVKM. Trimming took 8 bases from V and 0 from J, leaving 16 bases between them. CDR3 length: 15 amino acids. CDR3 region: CASLGQDPMNTEAFF. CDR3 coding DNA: TGTGCCAGCCTGGGGCAGGACCCTATGAACACTGAAGCTTTCTTT.

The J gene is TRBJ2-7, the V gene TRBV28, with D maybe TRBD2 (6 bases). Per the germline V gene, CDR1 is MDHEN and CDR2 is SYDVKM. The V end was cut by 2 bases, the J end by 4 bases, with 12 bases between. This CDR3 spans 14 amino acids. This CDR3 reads CASSLGWRVYEQYF. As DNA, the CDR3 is TGTGCCAGCAGTTTAGGTTGGAGGGTTTACGAGCAGTACTTC. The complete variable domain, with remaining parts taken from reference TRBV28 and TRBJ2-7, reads DVKVTQSSRYLVKRTGEKVFLECVQDMDHENMFWYRQDPGLGLRLIYFSYDVKMKEKGDIPEGYSVSREKKERFSLILESASTNQTSMYLCASSLGWRVYEQYFGPGTRLTVT.

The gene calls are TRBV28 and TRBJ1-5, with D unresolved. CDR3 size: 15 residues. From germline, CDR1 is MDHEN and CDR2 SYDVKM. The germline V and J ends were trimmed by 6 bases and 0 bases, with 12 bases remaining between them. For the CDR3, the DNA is TGTGCCAGCAGCTCTGACACCTATAGCAATCAGCCCCAGCATTTT. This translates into CASSSDTYSNQPQHF.

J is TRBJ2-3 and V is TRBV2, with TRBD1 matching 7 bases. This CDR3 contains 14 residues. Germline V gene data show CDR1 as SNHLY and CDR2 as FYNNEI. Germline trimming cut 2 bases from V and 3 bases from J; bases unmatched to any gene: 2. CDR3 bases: TGTGCCAGCAGTGAACACAGGGGAACAGATACGCAGTATTTT. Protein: CASSEHRGTDTQYF.

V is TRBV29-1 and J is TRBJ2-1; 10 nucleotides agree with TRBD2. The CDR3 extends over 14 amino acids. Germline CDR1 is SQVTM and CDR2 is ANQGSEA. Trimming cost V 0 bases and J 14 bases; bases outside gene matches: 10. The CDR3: CSVEDLSLAGVKFF. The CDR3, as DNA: TGCAGCGTTGAAGATCTATCGCTAGCGGGAGTAAAGTTCTTC.

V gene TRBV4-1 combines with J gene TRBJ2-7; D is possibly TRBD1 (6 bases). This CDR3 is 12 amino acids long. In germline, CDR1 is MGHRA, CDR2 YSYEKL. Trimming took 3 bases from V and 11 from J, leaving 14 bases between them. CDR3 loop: CASSHPTGTKYF. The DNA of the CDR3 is TGCGCCAGCAGCCATCCCACAGGGACGAAGTACTTC.

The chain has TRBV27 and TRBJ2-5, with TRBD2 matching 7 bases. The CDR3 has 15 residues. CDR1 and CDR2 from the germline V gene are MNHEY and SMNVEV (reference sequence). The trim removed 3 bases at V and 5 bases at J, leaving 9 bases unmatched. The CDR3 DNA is TGTGCCAGCAGTTTTTCAGGGACTAAGGATGAGACCCAGTACTTC. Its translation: CASSFSGTKDETQYF.

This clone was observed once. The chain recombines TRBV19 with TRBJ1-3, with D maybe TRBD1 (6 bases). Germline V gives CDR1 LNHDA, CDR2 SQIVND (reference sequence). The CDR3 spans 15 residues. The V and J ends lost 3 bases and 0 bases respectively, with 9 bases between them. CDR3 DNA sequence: TGTGCCAGTAGTATTGGACAGCACTCTGGAAACACCATATATTTT. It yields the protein CASSIGQHSGNTIYF.